This passage covers 7 T cell receptor beta chains from one sample sequenced in a study of radiation and T cells in renal cell carcinoma. Stated time point: blood 4 weeks post-SBRT, at nephrectomy. Sample treatment: 15 Gy SBRT to primary tumor, nephrectomy 4 weeks later. Sequencing used immunoSEQ multiplex PCR; TCRdb keeps in-frame clones, though not all of them. The profile shows some 31,000 clones, over 70% of them singletons. Material: blood, obtained from a patient whose treatment included radiotherapy and nephrectomy. These receptors all stem from a man in his fifties or sixties with renal cell carcinoma.

The rearrangement uses TRBV30 and TRBJ2-6, with D hard to call. The CDR3 is 14 amino acids. Germline CDR1 GTSNPN, CDR2 SVGIG (reference sequence). V was trimmed by 3 bases and J by 2 bases, leaving 8 bases between them. The CDR3 bases are TGTGCCTGGAGAGCAGTCGCTGGGGCCAACGTCCTGACTTTC. Translating it yields CAWRAVAGANVLTF.

The V and J genes are TRBV19 and TRBJ1-2; 11 nucleotides line up with TRBD1. The CDR3 extends over 12 amino acids. Germline V gives CDR1 LNHDA, CDR2 SQIVND (reference sequence). V trimming: 10 bases; J trimming: 6 bases; junction bases outside the gene matches: 4. CDR3 sequence (DNA): TGTGCCATCGGGGGACAGGGGGATGGCTACACCTTC. Amino acids: CAIGGQGDGYTF.

The CDR3 sequence is CASSLPGSTDTQYF. In DNA, the CDR3 is TGCGCCAGCAGCTTACCGGGATCCACAGATACGCAGTATTTT. J is TRBJ2-3 and V is TRBV5-1, with a weak D call TRBD2 (5 bases). Germline loops: CDR1 SGHRS, CDR2 YFSETQ. The CDR3 is 14 residues long. Trimming took 2 bases from V and 2 from J, leaving 9 bases between them.

A single count supports this clone. CDR3 loop: CASSSGMVYSNQPQHF. The CDR3 DNA follows: TGTGCCAGCAGCTCGGGGATGGTATATAGCAATCAGCCCCAGCATTTT. This chain joins TRBV7-2 and TRBJ1-5, with D unclear. Trimming shortened V by 4 bases and J by 0 bases, and 13 bases separated the two germline ends. Germline CDR1 is SGHTA and CDR2 is FQGNSA. There are 16 residues in the CDR3.

The chain is built from TRBV6-1 and TRBJ1-2; D is possibly TRBD1 (6 bases). Germline loops: CDR1 MNHNS, CDR2 SASEGT. Deletions cut 9 bases from V and 4 bases from J, with 18 bases between. The CDR3 runs to 14 residues. CDR3 nucleotide sequence: TGTGCCAGTACAATCAGGGGTTTCGCCTATGGCTACACCTTC. This gives the protein CASTIRGFAYGYTF.

This chain connects TRBV18 to TRBJ1-4; tentatively, D is TRBD1 (5 bases). CDR1 and CDR2 (germline): KGHSH, LQKENI. The CDR3 has 13 residues. V was shortened by 1 base and J by 7 bases, with 7 bases between the two germline ends. The CDR3 sequence is CASSPQGREKLFF. CDR3 nucleotides: TGTGCCAGCTCACCACAGGGACGTGAAAAACTGTTTTTT.

The gene calls are TRBV11-3 and TRBJ2-2; D is unresolved. The CDR3 is 15 amino acids. The ends were cut back, 2 bases at V and 4 bases at J, with 11 bases in the middle. Looked up from germline, CDR1 is SGHNT and CDR2 is YENEEA. CDR3 nucleotide sequence: TGTGCCAGCAGCTTAAGCCGGGTGTCCACCGGGGAGCTGTTTTTT. Translating gives CASSLSRVSTGELFF.